These 7 T cell receptor beta chains were all obtained from the same sample, sequenced in a study of T cell responses to AZD1222 COVID-19 vaccine. Clones were read by immunoSEQ multiplex PCR, and TCRdb kept only the in-frame ones, dropping some. Of over 150,000 clones detected, just over 90% appear once; the ten largest clones hold approximately 1.6%. The starting material was peripheral blood, obtained on day 0 of AZD1222 vaccination. All receptors derive from an adult in good health.

This chain connects TRBV6-1 to TRBJ1-2; TRBD1 matches 7 bases. CDR1 MNHNS and CDR2 SASEGT come from the germline V gene. The length of the CDR3 is 13 residues. V trimming: 5 bases; J trimming: 6 bases; junction bases outside the gene matches: 6. In DNA form, the CDR3 reads TGTGCCAGCAGTTTTGACAGGGCTGATGGCTACACCTTC. Amino acids: CASSFDRADGYTF.

This clone came up once. CDR3 in amino acids: CASTQGGSYGYTF. CDR3 nucleotides: TGTGCCAGCACCCAGGGGGGGAGCTATGGCTACACCTTC. The V gene is TRBV6-5, the J gene TRBJ1-2; 7 bases agree with TRBD1. CDR3 length: 13 amino acids. V was clipped by 7 bases and J by 4 bases; unmatched bases: 6. Germline loops: CDR1 MNHEY, CDR2 SVGAGI.

This clone has only one observation. This rearrangement joins TRBV5-6 to TRBJ2-2; no definite D call. V gave up 0 bases and J gave up 1 base, with 4 bases separating them. This CDR3 comprises 14 residues. Germline values: CDR1 SGHDT, CDR2 YYEEEE. The CDR3 is CASSLGENTGELFF. The CDR3, as DNA: TGTGCCAGCAGCTTGGGGGAGAACACCGGGGAGCTGTTTTTT.

This sequence joins TRBV6-5 and TRBJ1-2; TRBD1 is a possible D gene (5 bases). This CDR3 is built from 16 residues. Trimming removed 0 bases from V and 6 bases from J, with 17 bases in between. Per germline, CDR1 MNHEY and CDR2 SVGAGI. The CDR3 loop reads CASSYSMGVGVNGYTF. As DNA, the CDR3 is TGTGCCAGCAGTTACTCGATGGGGGTCGGTGTCAATGGCTACACCTTC.

V usage is TRBV4-1 and J usage is TRBJ1-6; 8 nucleotides line up with TRBD1. With V trimmed by 4 bases and J by 7 bases, 6 bases remained unmatched. Germline V lookup: CDR1 MGHRA, CDR2 YSYEKL. The CDR3 covers 15 residues. The CDR3 reads CASSPFGQGNSPLHF. The CDR3 nucleotides are TGCGCCAGCAGCCCCTTTGGACAGGGAAATTCACCCCTCCACTTT.

The chain is built from TRBV19 and TRBJ1-6, with 11 bases matching TRBD1. The CDR3 is 15 residues long. The junction had 4 bases not matched to a gene; V was cut back by 3 bases and J by 9 bases. Germline CDR1 reads LNHDA; CDR2 reads SQIVND (reference sequence). CDR3 DNA sequence: TGTGCCAGTAGTATCGGGGGGACAGGGGGTTCACCCCTCCACTTT. It translates to CASSIGGTGGSPLHF.

The rearrangement uses TRBV2 and TRBJ1-5; D is undetermined. Germline V gives CDR1 SNHLY, CDR2 FYNNEI. This CDR3 spans 13 amino acids. V was trimmed by 7 bases and J by 0 bases, leaving 7 bases between them. This CDR3 reads CASKRDSNQPQHF. Here the CDR3 DNA reads TGTGCCAGCAAGAGGGATAGCAATCAGCCCCAGCATTTT.